The 9 T cell receptor beta chains below all came from one sample that was sequenced in a study of read filtering for tumor transcriptome and immune sequencing. This library used around 400 ng RNA and molecular barcoded adaptors spanning alpha/delta and beta/gamma chains. MiXCR, applied by TCRdb to the reads, yields one record per CDR3 protein. The sample carries 100,000 to 150,000 distinct CDR3 sequences, over 10% recorded once. The sequencing input was a population of CD138-negative cells sorted from bone marrow. The receptor set was obtained from a donor over 35 with multiple myeloma.

This clonotype has just one count. V and J are TRBV5-1 and TRBJ1-1; D is ambiguous. Germline CDR1 is SGHRS and CDR2 is YFSETQ. The germline V and J ends were trimmed by 2 bases and 4 bases, with 6 bases remaining between them. The CDR3 covers 12 residues. The CDR3 nucleotides read TGCGCCAGCAGCTTACAGTGCACTGAAGCTTTCTTT. Translating gives CASSLQCTEAFF.

This clonotype was recorded many times. The rearrangement uses TRBV27 and TRBJ2-5; 8 nucleotides align to TRBD1. The ends lost 7 bases at V and 5 bases at J; junction bases unmatched: 6. CDR1 MNHEY and CDR2 SMNVEV come from the germline V gene (reference sequence). There are 13 residues in the CDR3. CDR3 in amino acids: CASTKQGDETQYF. The CDR3 DNA reads TGTGCCAGCACCAAACAGGGGGATGAGACCCAGTACTTC.

There are many counts of this clonotype. The junction departs from the called germline gene at one end, perhaps through a read error. V is TRBV7-2 and J is TRBJ1-5; D is unclear. The CDR3 is made up of 15 amino acids. Looked up from germline, CDR1 is SGHTA and CDR2 is FQGNSA. CDR3 DNA sequence: TGTTCCAGCAGCTTAGGATCTGCAGGCCTGCAGCCCCAGCATTTT. It is translated as CSSSLGSAGLQPQHF.

This clonotype has a count of ten or more. This sequence joins TRBV18 and TRBJ2-7; perhaps TRBD1 as D (5 bases). V was cut by 4 bases and J by 2 bases, with 15 bases left in between. The CDR3 has 15 amino acids. Germline-derived CDR1 and CDR2 are KGHSH and LQKENI. CDR3 loop: CASSLTRQSAYEQYF. The CDR3 DNA follows: TGTGCCAGCTCACTAACCCGACAGTCCGCCTACGAGCAGTACTTC.

This clonotype was detected many times. CDR3 nucleotide sequence: TGCGCCAGCAGTTACCAACCAGGGGAGGTCGATGAGCAGTTCTTC. Protein: CASSYQPGEVDEQFF. This rearrangement joins TRBV4-1 to TRBJ2-1; D possibly uses TRBD1 or TRBD2 (6 bases each). Trimming pared 6 bases from V and 8 bases from J, leaving 20 bases between. The CDR3 is 15 residues long. CDR1 and CDR2 (germline): MGHRA, YSYEKL.

Comment on this clonotype: A single base separates this from a much larger clone, so it may be a read error. The gene calls are TRBV7-6 and TRBJ2-5; 10 positions agree with TRBD2. The J call is doubtful: the DNA matches TRBJ2-1 better. Germline loops: CDR1 SGHVS, CDR2 FNYEAQ. This CDR3 is built from 16 residues. CDR3 coding DNA: TGTGCCAGCAGCTTGGACCTAGCGGGGGCCTACGATGAGCAGTTCTTC. Its protein is CASSLDLAGAYDEQFF.

Ten or more counts support this clonotype. This chain links TRBV20-1 with TRBJ2-1; D not resolved. V dropped 2 bases and J dropped 5 bases, with 10 bases sitting between them. Germline CDR1 is DFQATT and CDR2 is SNEGSKA (reference sequence). The CDR3 has 13 amino acids. The CDR3 DNA reads as TGCAGTGCTAGACCTCTCGAAAACAATGAGCAGTTCTTC. Encoded protein: CSARPLENNEQFF.

This clonotype was detected ten times or more. The gene calls are TRBV6-2 or TRBV6-3 and TRBJ2-5; D call uncertain. The CDR3 is made up of 12 amino acids. V lost 2 bases, J lost 4 bases, and 5 bases lay in between. CDR1 and CDR2 (germline): MNHEY, SVGEGT. DNA for the CDR3: TGTGCCAGCAGTTACAGGGCAGAGACCCAGTACTTC. Its translation: CASSYRAETQYF.

This clonotype came up many times. The chain uses TRBV2 and TRBJ1-5; maybe TRBD1 (5 bases). This CDR3 is 14 amino acids long. Trimming removed 7 bases at V and 6 bases at J, with 16 bases between. CDR1 and CDR2 (germline): SNHLY, FYNNEI. CDR3 coding DNA: TGTGCCAGCAACAGCAGGGAAATGGTTCAGCCCCAGCATTTT. It codes for CASNSREMVQPQHF.